The rows below give T cell receptor beta chains drawn from one sample of a study of blood T cells in healthy people across ages. Using its own MiXCR run on the 5' RACE reads, TCRdb lists one record per CDR3 protein. The sample holds 550,000 to 600,000 distinct CDR3 sequences; approximately 30% are singletons and the top ten take roughly 18%. Sample: blood. The receptors come from a woman in her sixties or seventies in good health. CDR3s leave out the opening cysteine and the closing phenylalanine or tryptophan.

ASVRGIRTDTQY,TRBV12-3/TRBV12-4,TRBJ2-3
ASSLSLESTGELF,TRBV5-1,TRBJ2-2
ASRTTGRGEKLF,TRBV7-2,TRBJ1-4
ASSQDSNTEAF,TRBV11-1,TRBJ1-1
ASSQGLTGERYGYT,TRBV4-3,TRBJ1-2
ASSKNLASRETQY,TRBV7-2,TRBJ2-5
SARVHSSNQPQH,TRBV20-1,TRBJ1-5
ASSLGGMGTGELF,TRBV13,TRBJ2-2
ASSPRTGSQEKLF,TRBV3-1,TRBJ1-4
ASSSNLGYNEQF,TRBV27,.
ASRLGVAGYEQY,TRBV27,TRBJ2-7
ASSLKPRGGGNEQF,TRBV2,TRBJ2-1
AIVTARNQPQH,TRBV19,TRBJ1-5
ASSLALGQRDEKLF,TRBV7-9,TRBJ1-4
ASSSHYNGLAGADTQY,TRBV7-9,TRBJ2-3
ASSQEAGFNEQF,TRBV4-2,.
ATSDPTVDHEQY,TRBV24-1,.
ASTSGGPYGYT,TRBV3-1,TRBJ1-2
ASSQVLAGGPYTDTQY,TRBV3-1,TRBJ2-3
SASGGINEQY,TRBV20-1,.
SARGTPGLSTDTQY,TRBV20-1,TRBJ2-3
ASRSPGGTGELF,TRBV7-3,TRBJ2-2
ASRRGQVGETQY,TRBV7-2,TRBJ2-5
ASHRASTDTQY,TRBV6-6,TRBJ2-3
ASSPRALRGDTDTQY,TRBV18,TRBJ2-3
ASSGQTYEQY,TRBV6-5,.
AGSLPLQGHT,TRBV12-3/TRBV12-4,TRBJ1-2
ASSAYTLSSYNEQF,TRBV5-1,TRBJ2-1
SARDSRSRQTEAF,TRBV20-1,TRBJ1-1
ASSRSEWNEQF,TRBV2,.
ASSSTGAGAKNIQY,TRBV6-6,TRBJ2-4
ASSREPKRGRGVRNQPQH,TRBV21-1,TRBJ1-5
ASGERLRGPETQY,TRBV12-5,TRBJ2-5
ASSLYSRRGGRNEQF,TRBV5-6,TRBJ2-1
ASSYITGGNEQY,TRBV7-2,TRBJ2-7
SVEGGRDGRAF,TRBV29-1,TRBJ1-1
ASSLAKDNYEQY,TRBV7-6,TRBJ2-7
ASSFDRAQPQH,TRBV7-2,TRBJ1-5
ASSSTGVFEWF,TRBV6-5,TRBJ1-4
ASSATRNTEAF,TRBV7-3,TRBJ1-1
ASSEGQTQY,TRBV5-6,.
ASTPGGIGTKAF,TRBV19,TRBJ1-1